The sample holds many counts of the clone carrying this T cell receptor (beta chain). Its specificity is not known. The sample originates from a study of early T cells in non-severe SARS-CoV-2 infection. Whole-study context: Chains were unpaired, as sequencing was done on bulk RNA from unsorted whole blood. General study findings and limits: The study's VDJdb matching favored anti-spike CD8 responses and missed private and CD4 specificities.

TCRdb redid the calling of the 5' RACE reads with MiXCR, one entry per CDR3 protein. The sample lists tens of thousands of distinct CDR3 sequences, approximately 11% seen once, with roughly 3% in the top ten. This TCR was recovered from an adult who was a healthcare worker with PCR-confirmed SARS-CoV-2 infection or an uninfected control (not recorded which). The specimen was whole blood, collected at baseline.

CDR3 protein: CASSALGQPGANVLTF. DNA of the CDR3: TGTGCCAGCAGCGCGTTAGGACAGCCTGGGGCCAACGTCCTGACTTTC. The gene calls are TRBV9 and TRBJ2-6; tentative D call: TRBD1 (6 bases). The germline gives CDR1 SGDLS, CDR2 YYNGEE. Trimming shortened V by 3 bases and J by 2 bases, and 12 bases separated the two germline ends. The CDR3 consists of 16 residues.